Each of the 12 T cell receptor beta chains below was sequenced from the same sample in a study of cytomegalovirus exposure and HLA in healthy donors. Sequenced by immunoSEQ multiplex PCR; TCRdb stores in-frame clones only, minus some. The table lists some 110,000 clones, approximately 88% of them singletons, with 1.5% to 2% in the top ten. The sample was PBMCs. The receptors were gathered from a man younger than 35 in good health and CMV-seronegative.

The chain employs TRBV5-6 and TRBJ1-5; 7 nucleotides agree with TRBD1. There are 14 residues in the CDR3. Trimming removed 3 bases from V and 4 bases from J; junction bases left unmatched: 4. Germline values: CDR1 SGHDT, CDR2 YYEEEE. CDR3: CASSSSTGNQPQHF. CDR3 in DNA: TGTGCCAGCAGCTCCTCGACAGGGAATCAGCCCCAGCATTTT.

The chain employs TRBV7-6 and TRBJ2-7, with 7 bases lining up with TRBD1. CDR1 and CDR2 (germline): SGHVS, FNYEAQ. This CDR3 has 16 residues. J gave up 4 bases and V 0 bases, and 9 bases lay outside the gene matches. The CDR3 sequence is CASSLAPGQRLYEQYF. The CDR3 bases are TGTGCCAGCAGCTTAGCCCCGGGACAGCGGTTATACGAGCAGTACTTC.

V gene TRBV28 combines with J gene TRBJ2-7; 11 bases line up with TRBD2. CDR3 length: 17 residues. Germline V gives CDR1 MDHEN, CDR2 SYDVKM. With V trimmed by 3 bases and J by 4 bases, 11 bases remained unmatched. The CDR3 bases are TGTGCCAGCAGTTTTGAAATATCCGGGACTAGCGGTTACGAGCAGTACTTC. Translating it yields CASSFEISGTSGYEQYF.

Points on this clone: This sample also contains other DNA sequences that code for the same CDR3. The chain employs TRBV9 and TRBJ1-1, with 7 bases fitting TRBD1. Looked up from germline, CDR1 is SGDLS and CDR2 is YYNGEE. Losses at the gene ends were 4 bases for V and 0 bases for J; bases not matched to a gene: 3. CDR3 size: 14 residues. The CDR3: CASSTTGLNTEAFF. The CDR3 DNA follows: TGTGCCAGCAGCACGACAGGGTTGAACACTGAAGCTTTCTTT.

In this sample, this clone turned up once. CDR3 nucleotide sequence: TGTGCCAGCAGCTTAGAGAGGGACACTGAAGCTTTCTTT. This gives the protein CASSLERDTEAFF. The V call is TRBV13, the J call TRBJ1-1; unclear D gene. This CDR3 has 13 amino acids. The V gene lost 1 base and the J gene lost 3 bases, with 6 bases spanning the gap. CDR1 is PRHDT and CDR2 is FYEKMQ in the germline V gene (reference sequence).

The chain combines TRBV28 with TRBJ2-5, with D possibly being TRBD1 (6 bases). The CDR3 extends over 13 amino acids. The V and J ends lost 3 bases and 5 bases respectively, with 10 bases between them. CDR1 and CDR2 (germline): MDHEN, SYDVKM. CDR3 residues: CASSLSGDETQYF. The CDR3, as DNA: TGTGCCAGCAGTTTGTCAGGGGATGAGACCCAGTACTTC.

Here the CDR3 reads CASSKTRGNSPLHF. CDR3 in DNA: TGTGCCAGCAGTAAGACAAGAGGGAATTCACCCCTCCACTTT. The gene calls are TRBV27 and TRBJ1-6; D gene unclear. This CDR3 is 14 amino acids long. Germline CDR1 MNHEY, CDR2 SMNVEV (reference sequence). V dropped 5 bases and J dropped 7 bases, with 12 bases sitting between them.

This rearrangement joins TRBV6-6 to TRBJ2-1; D remains unclear. Trimming shortened V by 2 bases and J by 7 bases, and 9 bases separated the two germline ends. The germline CDR1 and CDR2 sequences are MNHNY and SVGAGI (reference sequence). CDR3 length: 13 amino acids. The CDR3 is CASSYPSGNEQFF. CDR3 sequence (DNA): TGTGCCAGCAGTTACCCTTCCGGGAATGAGCAGTTCTTC.

This chain joins TRBV7-2 and TRBJ1-2, with D uncertain. The CDR3 loop spans 16 amino acids. The V gene's germline CDR1 is SGHTA and CDR2 FQGNSA. With 2 bases removed from V and 3 bases from J, the gap between germline ends came to 16 bases. The CDR3 loop is CASSLSGRGTYYGYTF. CDR3 sequence (DNA): TGTGCCAGCAGCTTAAGTGGGCGGGGAACCTACTATGGCTACACCTTC.

This sequence joins TRBV6-1 and TRBJ2-7, with TRBD1 matching over 7 bases. This CDR3 spans 15 amino acids. Unmatched junction bases numbered 3, after V lost 1 base and J lost 0 bases. In germline, CDR1 is MNHNS, CDR2 SASEGT. CDR3 sequence reads: CASSEGDSDSYEQYF. Written as DNA, the CDR3 is TGTGCCAGCAGTGAAGGGGACAGCGACTCCTACGAGCAGTACTTC.

The chain joins TRBV7-8 to TRBJ1-3, with a tentative D call TRBD1 (5 bases). V dropped 4 bases and J dropped 4 bases, with 11 bases sitting between them. CDR1 and CDR2 from the germline V gene are SGHVS and FQNEAQ. The CDR3 runs to 14 residues. The CDR3 reads CASSSQGTGNTIYF. For the CDR3, the DNA is TGTGCCAGCAGCTCTCAGGGTACCGGAAACACCATATATTTT.

V is TRBV5-1 and J is TRBJ2-3, with D possibly being TRBD2 (6 bases). The CDR3 totals 15 residues. V lost 1 base to trimming and J lost 0 bases, with 9 bases between them. Germline assignment: CDR1 SGHRS and CDR2 YFSETQ. CDR3 residues: CASSLQRASTDTQYF. In nucleotides, the CDR3 is TGCGCCAGCAGCTTGCAGCGGGCTAGCACAGATACGCAGTATTTT.